This note documents a single T cell receptor beta chain sequence. As the template, RNA transcripts were used to amplify TCR beta CDR3 regions. RT-PCR in the first round used HTBI primers; a second-round multiplex PCR followed. In TCRdb, the multiplex PCR reads were re-called with MiXCR into one record per CDR3 protein. Altogether about 1.1 million distinct CDR3 sequences are present, about 38% being singletons, with the ten largest covering approximately 10%. Germline assignment: CDR1 SEHNR and CDR2 FQNEAQ (reference sequence). CDR3 length equals 16 residues. The junction had 11 bases not matched to a gene; V was cut back by 5 bases and J by 3 bases. This entry belongs to a study of Graves' ophthalmopathy and Graves' hyperthyroidism. Across the whole study: Stable hyperthyroidism referred to disease that showed no ophthalmopathy within 18 months of follow-up.

Sample: peripheral blood or thyroid tissue (not recorded which). The source of this sequence is an adult man with Graves' hyperthyroidism. The chain is built from TRBV7-9 and TRBJ2-5, with 8 bases aligning to TRBD1. The CDR3 sequence is CASSPRGTGGKETQYF. The CDR3 DNA sequence: TGTGCCAGCAGCCCCCGTGGGACAGGCGGTAAAGAGACCCAGTACTTC.